A single sample is the source of the 8 T cell receptor beta chains below, sequenced in a study of cytomegalovirus exposure and HLA in healthy donors. PCR primers comprised 60 Vbeta and 13 Jbeta primers. The assay was immunoSEQ multiplex PCR, and TCRdb's table has in-frame clones only and misses some. The sample contains about 93,000 clones, about 66% of which appear only once. Sequencing was done on a sample of PBMCs. These receptors originate from a boy aged 5-17 years in good health and CMV-seropositive.

The CDR3 sequence: CASSLSRDGPEAFF. CDR3 nucleotides: TGTGCCAGCAGTTTATCCAGGGATGGGCCTGAAGCTTTCTTT. This chain uses TRBV27 with TRBJ1-1, with a possible D match to TRBD1 (5 bases). With 0 bases removed from V and 6 bases from J, the gap between germline ends came to 11 bases. In germline, CDR1 is MNHEY, CDR2 SMNVEV (reference sequence). The CDR3 consists of 14 residues.

This clone has a handful of counts. The chain is built from TRBV11-2 and TRBJ2-6, with 9 bases that match TRBD1. V shed 4 bases and J 1 base; nucleotides not matched to a gene: 5. This CDR3 is 17 amino acids long. Germline V gives CDR1 SGHAT, CDR2 FQNNGV. The CDR3 is CASSSRDRASGANVLTF. In DNA form, the CDR3 reads TGTGCCAGCAGCTCCCGGGACAGGGCTTCTGGGGCCAACGTCCTGACTTTC.

The J gene is TRBJ2-1, the V gene TRBV29-1, with D perhaps TRBD2 (5 bases). The V end lost 5 bases, the J end lost 9 bases, and 26 bases lay between the germline ends. CDR1 SQVTM and CDR2 ANQGSEA come from the germline V gene. The CDR3 has 16 amino acids. CDR3: CSVTPRRTPPKSEQFF. The CDR3 DNA sequence: TGCAGCGTTACTCCAAGGCGGACTCCCCCGAAGAGTGAGCAGTTCTTC.

This clone was seen a single time. The V call is TRBV11-2, the J call TRBJ1-1; 9 bases line up with TRBD1. This CDR3 has 12 residues. Looked up from germline, CDR1 is SGHAT and CDR2 is FQNNGV. Unmatched junction bases numbered 2, after V lost 5 bases and J lost 7 bases. In DNA, the CDR3 is TGTGCCAGCAGCCCGACAGGGGGTGAAGCTTTCTTT. This encodes CASSPTGGEAFF.

This clone has only one observation. The genes are TRBV5-1 and TRBJ2-7, with 7 nucleotides matching TRBD2. CDR1 and CDR2 (germline): SGHRS, YFSETQ. The length of the CDR3 is 16 residues. With V trimmed by 1 base and J by 7 bases, 14 bases remained unmatched. CDR3 sequence (DNA): TGCGCCAGCAGCTTGTCCCGAGCGGGACCCCTGGGAGAGCAGTACTTC. Its translation is CASSLSRAGPLGEQYF.

The V and J genes are TRBV2 and TRBJ2-7, with 9 bases matching TRBD1. The germline V gene encodes CDR1 SNHLY and CDR2 FYNNEI. V lost 9 bases, J lost 2 bases, and 5 bases stayed unmatched. The CDR3 covers 13 residues. The CDR3 DNA reads TGTGCCAGTAACCGGGACAGGGCCTACGAGCAGTACTTC. Translating gives CASNRDRAYEQYF. The whole variable domain, filled in from reference TRBV2 and TRBJ2-7, reads EPEVTQTPSHQVTQMGQEVILRCVPISNHLYFYWYRQILGQKVEFLVSFYNNEISEKSEIFDDQFSVERPDGSNFTLKIRSTKLEDSAMYFCASNRDRAYEQYFGPGTRLTVT.

The chain couples TRBV5-4 to TRBJ1-2, with TRBD1 as a possible D gene (5 bases). V gave up 2 bases and J gave up 4 bases, with 12 bases separating them. CDR1 and CDR2 from the germline V gene are SGHNT and YYREEE (reference sequence). The CDR3 is 14 amino acids. CDR3 loop: CASSFRGASYGYTF. CDR3 in DNA: TGTGCCAGCAGCTTTCGTGGGGCTTCCTATGGCTACACCTTC. Complete variable domain (other parts from reference TRBV5-4 and TRBJ1-2): ETGVTQSPTHLIKTRGQQVTLRCSSQSGHNTVSWYQQALGQGPQFIFQYYREEENGRGNFPPRFSGLQFPNYSSELNVNALELDDSALYLCASSFRGASYGYTFGSGTRLTVV.

CDR3 protein: CASSLGLASNEQFF. For the CDR3, the DNA is TGCGCCAGCAGCTTGGGACTAGCTAGCAATGAGCAGTTCTTC. The chain combines TRBV5-1 with TRBJ2-1; 7 nucleotides line up with TRBD2. The germline V gene has CDR1 SGHRS and CDR2 YFSETQ. With 0 bases clipped from V and 6 bases from J, the junction kept 3 bases outside the gene matches. This CDR3 is built from 14 residues.